The 14 T cell receptor beta chains presented below share a single source sample, sequenced in a study of a mutant IDH1 vaccine in newly diagnosed glioma. Time point: week 47, end of study. Every vaccination contained 300 ug of the mutant IDH1 20-mer peptide and was paired with topical imiquimod. The antigens for these receptors are not known. Assay: immunoSEQ multiplex PCR; the TCRdb copy retains only in-frame clones and omits some. The repertoire consists of tens of thousands of clones, with approximately 65% occurring once and the leading ten covering around 4.8%. The sample was peripheral blood mononuclear cells (PBMCs), taken from a glioma patient whose treatment included an IDH1 peptide vaccine. Receptor source: a middle-aged man with glioma. Some clones in this sample may be carry-over from other donors' samples.

The chain combines TRBV27 with TRBJ2-6; D is uncertain. The V end lost 5 bases, the J end lost 0 bases, and 17 bases lay between the germline ends. Germline CDR1 and CDR2: MNHEY and SMNVEV (reference sequence). This CDR3 comprises 18 residues. CDR3 nucleotide sequence: TGTGCCAGCAGTAGGCCGCCCGGCGGAAGCTCTGGGGCCAACGTCCTGACTTTC. Translating it yields CASSRPPGGSSGANVLTF.

This clone was picked up a small number of times. The chain has TRBV7-9 and TRBJ2-6; 8 bases map to TRBD1. The CDR3 sequence is 18 residues long. V dropped 1 base and J dropped 2; count of bases not matched to a gene: 7. Germline assignment: CDR1 SEHNR and CDR2 FQNEAQ (reference sequence). CDR3 sequence reads: CASSLVGQGAAGANVLTF. In DNA form, the CDR3 reads TGTGCCAGCAGCTTAGTGGGCCAGGGGGCTGCTGGGGCCAACGTCCTGACTTTC. The whole variable domain, remainder taken from reference TRBV7-9 and TRBJ2-6, is DTGVSQNPRHKITKRGQNVTFRCDPISEHNRLYWYRQTLGQGPEFLTYFQNEAQLEKSRLLSDRFSAERPKGSFSTLEIQRTEQGDSAMYLCASSLVGQGAAGANVLTFGAGSRLTVL.

This clone has a handful of counts. The chain is built from TRBV2 and TRBJ2-3; D assignment may be TRBD1 or TRBD2 (5 bases each). This CDR3 spans 16 amino acids. Trimming left V 7 bases short and J 3 bases short, with 20 bases between. Looked up from germline, CDR1 is SNHLY and CDR2 is FYNNEI. The CDR3 nucleotides read TGTGCCAGCACCTCGGGATTGGCAGGGAGAACAGATACGCAGTATTTT. As protein: CASTSGLAGRTDTQYF.

The rearrangement uses TRBV4-1 and TRBJ2-1; D not resolved. V was pared by 4 bases and J by 8 bases, with 18 bases between. The CDR3 contains 15 residues. Germline V CDR1 and CDR2: MGHRA, YSYEKL. CDR3 nucleotides: TGCGCCAGCAGCCCCTCAGGAGTGGGGTTCGATGAGCAGTTCTTC. Translating it yields CASSPSGVGFDEQFF.

CDR3 residues: CASSLATGFDEQYF. CDR3 coding DNA: TGCGCCAGCAGCTTGGCGACAGGGTTCGACGAGCAGTACTTC. The chain employs TRBV5-1 and TRBJ2-5, with 7 bases aligning to TRBD1. The J call could be wrong; TRBJ2-7 is a better fit for the DNA end. The CDR3 extends over 14 amino acids. CDR1 SGHRS and CDR2 YFSETQ come from the germline V gene.

The rearrangement uses TRBV6-5 and TRBJ1-2; D is perhaps TRBD1 (5 bases). CDR3 length: 14 amino acids. The germline V gene encodes CDR1 MNHEY and CDR2 SVGAGI. V was clipped by 6 bases and J by 4 bases, with 15 bases between them. The DNA of the CDR3 is TGTGCCAGCAGCCTCGGCGCAGGGAGCTATGGCTACACCTTC. Translated: CASSLGAGSYGYTF.

In its sample, this clone was seen once. The J gene is TRBJ1-3, the V gene TRBV5-8, with D tentatively TRBD1 (6 bases). Trimming pared 6 bases from V and 4 bases from J, leaving 17 bases between. CDR1 SGHTS and CDR2 YDEGEE come from the germline V gene. The CDR3 is made up of 15 amino acids. The CDR3 nucleotides are TGTGCCAGCACCTCCAGCAGGGGTCGAGGAAACACCATATATTTT. Translated: CASTSSRGRGNTIYF. Full variable domain (missing parts from reference TRBV5-8 and TRBJ1-3): EAGVTQSPTHLIKTRGQQATLRCSPISGHTSVYWYQQALGLGLQFLLWYDEGEERNRGNFPPRFSGRQFPNYSSELNVNALELEDSALYLCASTSSRGRGNTIYFGEGSWLTVV.

This chain uses TRBV19 with TRBJ1-2, with D possibly TRBD1 on 5 matching bases. From germline, CDR1 is LNHDA and CDR2 SQIVND (reference sequence). Trimming took 1 base from V and 1 from J, leaving 10 bases between them. This CDR3 contains 15 residues. The CDR3 sequence: CASSIGTPVNYGYTF. The CDR3 region has the DNA TGTGCCAGTAGTATAGGGACACCCGTTAACTATGGCTACACCTTC.

A word on this clone: Additional DNA sequences in this sample encode the identical CDR3. CDR3 residues: CASSLDSNQPQHF. The CDR3 DNA reads as TGCGCCAGCAGCTTGGATAGCAATCAGCCCCAGCATTTT. This sequence joins TRBV5-1 and TRBJ1-5; no reliable D call. Germline CDR1 is SGHRS and CDR2 is YFSETQ. Trimming cost V 0 bases and J 0 bases, with 1 base left between them. The CDR3 has 13 amino acids.

The V gene is TRBV21-1, the J gene TRBJ2-2; the table's D call, TRBD2, has no DNA check behind it. TRBV21-1 has pseudogene status. CDR3 length equals 14 residues. The CDR3 DNA reads TGTGCCAGCACCTTAACTAGGACTACCGGGGAGCTGTTTTTT. Translation: CASTLTRTTGELFF.

The V and J genes are TRBV7-9 and TRBJ2-1, with unresolved D. Trimming removed 3 bases from V and 6 bases from J, with 15 bases in between. Germline V gene sequence: CDR1 SEHNR, CDR2 FQNEAQ (reference sequence). This CDR3 region has 15 residues. CDR3 loop: CASSLEIMGGNEQFF. CDR3 nucleotides: TGTGCCAGCAGCTTGGAGATTATGGGCGGCAATGAGCAGTTCTTC.

The chain employs TRBV6-1 and TRBJ1-2; possibly TRBD1 for D (6 bases). Per germline, CDR1 MNHNS and CDR2 SASEGT. CDR3 length: 14 amino acids. V gave up 5 bases and J gave up 4 bases, with 14 bases separating them. The CDR3 nucleotides read TGTGCCAGCAGTAGTAGGGGGGGCTCCTATGGCTACACCTTC. Translated: CASSSRGGSYGYTF.

The sample holds one count of this clone. This sequence joins TRBV27 and TRBJ2-7; 8 bases match TRBD1. V gave up 4 bases and J gave up 2 bases; unmatched junction bases: 10. Per the germline V gene, CDR1 is MNHEY and CDR2 is SMNVEV (reference sequence). The CDR3 contains 16 residues. CDR3 bases: TGTGCCAGCAGTTCCACCGGGACAGGATGGACCTACGAGCAGTACTTC. It translates to CASSSTGTGWTYEQYF.

This chain connects TRBV5-1 to TRBJ2-7; D is possibly TRBD1 (8 bases). The CDR3 has 13 residues. V lost 3 bases to trimming and J lost 11 bases, with 18 bases between them. Germline CDR1 SGHRS, CDR2 YFSETQ. This CDR3 is CASSSTGGVDKYF. CDR3 nucleotides: TGCGCCAGCAGCTCAACAGGGGGGGTTGATAAGTACTTC.